The present T cell receptor beta chain was sequenced within a study of T cells in Graves' hyperthyroidism and ophthalmopathy. With duration under 3 months, ophthalmopathy was active: Clinical Activity Score at least 3, NOSPECS at least 4. Orbital computed tomography and thyroid ultrasound, together with serum TRAb and thyroxine and clinical symptoms, were used for diagnoses. Researchers took RNA transcripts and amplified the TCR beta CDR3 regions from them. The TCR CDR3 was amplified in a first-round RT-PCR using the HTBI primer set. TCRdb used MiXCR to reprocess the multiplex PCR reads, holding one entry per CDR3 protein. The sample has about 600,000 distinct CDR3 sequences, around 16% seen once; the top ten hold approximately 3.5%. This clonotype came up many times. Its antigen is currently unknown. The study, taken as a whole, reports: Among clonotypes expanded in thyroid above 0.001, most were also found in blood. Stable hyperthyroidism and ophthalmopathy were separated using 13 V-J signatures.

V shed 6 bases and J 6 bases; nucleotides not matched to a gene: 13. The germline gives CDR1 DFQATT, CDR2 SNEGSKA (reference sequence). The CDR3 length is 14 residues. V usage is TRBV20-1 and J usage is TRBJ1-2; 7 bases align to TRBD1. Sequencing input: blood. The receptor was derived from a woman aged 40-49 years with Graves' ophthalmopathy. CDR3 DNA sequence: TGCAGTGCCCCCCTCGAGACAGGGATTGATGGCTACACCTTC. It encodes CSAPLETGIDGYTF.